These 18 T cell receptor beta chains originate from one sample sequenced in a study of shared T cell receptors in the human thymus. Sequencing used immunoSEQ multiplex PCR; TCRdb keeps in-frame clones, though not all of them. The data hold almost 550,000 clones, with about 80% observed a single time. Separately, the same data were catalogued under a study of human thymus T cells.

The sequenced sample consisted of thymocytes. These receptors were collected from a boy in the first two years of life with a congenital heart defect.

This chain links TRBV5-6 with TRBJ2-6; 9 nucleotides agree with TRBD1. The CDR3 extends over 17 amino acids. Germline V gene sequence: CDR1 SGHDT, CDR2 YYEEEE. V was pared by 0 bases and J by 2 bases, with 3 bases of the junction left unmatched. The CDR3, as DNA: TGTGCCAGCAGCTTGGGACAGGGGGTCGCTGGGGCCAACGTCCTGACTTTC. It translates to CASSLGQGVAGANVLTF. Based on the CDR3 plus reference TRBV5-6 and TRBJ2-6, the full variable domain is DAGVTQSPTHLIKTRGQQVTLRCSPKSGHDTVSWYQQALGQGPQFIFQYYEEEERQRGNFPDRFSGHQFPNYSSELNVNALLLGDSALYLCASSLGQGVAGANVLTFGAGSRLTVL.

The chain combines TRBV29-1 with TRBJ2-7, with D perhaps TRBD1 (5 bases). Germline assignment: CDR1 SQVTM and CDR2 ANQGSEA. V was pared by 6 bases and J by 0 bases, with 9 bases between. The CDR3 covers 12 residues. CDR3 in DNA: TGCAGCGTCTCGACAGCCTCCTACGAGCAGTACTTC. Residues: CSVSTASYEQYF.

In this sample, this clone turned up a few times. The rearrangement links TRBV28 to TRBJ2-3; TRBD2 is a possible D gene (5 bases). Per germline, CDR1 MDHEN and CDR2 SYDVKM. The CDR3 is 16 residues long. V was trimmed by 3 bases and J by 2 bases, leaving 15 bases between them. CDR3 region: CASSFRRVLNTDTQYF. The CDR3 DNA sequence: TGTGCCAGCAGTTTCAGGCGGGTTCTTAACACAGATACGCAGTATTTT.

This chain connects TRBV19 to TRBJ1-4; D uncertain. The V gene's germline CDR1 is LNHDA and CDR2 SQIVND (reference sequence). This CDR3 is built from 15 residues. The V gene lost 6 bases and the J gene lost 0 bases, with 11 bases spanning the gap. The CDR3 loop reads CASSSGKATNEKLFF. The DNA of the CDR3 is TGTGCCAGTAGCTCCGGGAAGGCAACTAATGAAAAACTGTTTTTT.

CDR3 sequence: CASSLAGRENTEAFF. The DNA of the CDR3 is TGTGCCAGCAGCTTAGCGGGCAGGGAGAACACTGAAGCTTTCTTT. This chain uses TRBV7-2 with TRBJ1-1, with a weak D call TRBD1 (5 bases). The CDR3 has 15 residues. Germline values: CDR1 SGHTA, CDR2 FQGNSA. The V and J ends lost 0 bases and 1 base respectively, with 9 bases between them.

V is TRBV5-1 and J is TRBJ2-5, with 7 bases identical to TRBD1. The CDR3 sequence is 14 residues long. V lost 4 bases and J lost 5; bases outside the gene matches: 8. Germline V gives CDR1 SGHRS, CDR2 YFSETQ. The CDR3 region has the DNA TGCGCCAGCAGCCCAAGGACAGGCGGGGAGACCCAGTACTTC. This encodes CASSPRTGGETQYF.

The V gene is TRBV2, the J gene TRBJ2-1; D is unclear. In germline, CDR1 is SNHLY, CDR2 FYNNEI. The V end lost 6 bases, the J end lost 0 bases, and 9 bases lay between the germline ends. This CDR3 is built from 14 residues. The CDR3 DNA sequence: TGTGCCAGCAGGCGCCGGAGCTCCTACAATGAGCAGTTCTTC. Protein product: CASRRRSSYNEQFF.

The rearrangement links TRBV19 to TRBJ1-5; 11 bases are shared with TRBD1. This CDR3 has 18 amino acids. The V segment lost 4 bases and the J segment 0 bases; nucleotides outside the gene matches: 8. The germline gives CDR1 LNHDA, CDR2 SQIVND (reference sequence). The CDR3 DNA follows: TGTGCCAGTAGTACGAGGGACAGGGGGGCCTATAGCAATCAGCCCCAGCATTTT. It codes for CASSTRDRGAYSNQPQHF.

This chain links TRBV7-9 with TRBJ2-5; D is ambiguous. V was clipped by 8 bases and J by 1 base, with 11 bases between them. Germline V lookup: CDR1 SEHNR, CDR2 FQNEAQ (reference sequence). The CDR3 spans 13 residues. CDR3 coding DNA: TGTGCCAGCTCGCGGCGGTCCCAAGAGACCCAGTACTTC. Protein: CASSRRSQETQYF.

V gene TRBV7-2 combines with J gene TRBJ2-1; no definite D call. The CDR3 length is 15 residues. Per the germline V gene, CDR1 is SGHTA and CDR2 is FQGNSA. Trimming removed 5 bases from V and 2 bases from J, with 13 bases in between. Here the CDR3 DNA reads TGTGCCAGCAGCCCCCTGAGGCTAGCCTACAATGAGCAGTTCTTC. Its protein is CASSPLRLAYNEQFF. Looking up the rest from reference TRBV7-2 and TRBJ2-1 gives the full variable domain: GAGVSQSPSNKVTEKGKDVELRCDPISGHTALYWYRQSLGQGLEFLIYFQGNSAPDKSGLPSDRFSAERTGGSVSTLTIQRTQQEDSAVYLCASSPLRLAYNEQFFGPGTRLTVL.

This clone was seen a single time. The chain employs TRBV7-2 and TRBJ1-5; D unclear. Per the germline V gene, CDR1 is SGHTA and CDR2 is FQGNSA. This CDR3 is 12 amino acids long. The V and J ends lost 4 bases and 2 bases respectively, with 3 bases between them. The CDR3 spells CASSSGNQPQHF. The CDR3, as DNA: TGTGCCAGCAGCTCAGGCAATCAGCCCCAGCATTTT.

The chain joins TRBV5-4 to TRBJ2-7; D not resolved. There are 12 residues in the CDR3. V lost 4 bases and J lost 6, with 11 bases in between. Germline V lookup: CDR1 SGHNT, CDR2 YYREEE (reference sequence). The CDR3 sequence: CASSLPPSEQYF. The CDR3 DNA is TGTGCCAGCAGCCTCCCCCCCAGCGAGCAGTACTTC.

This chain uses TRBV27 with TRBJ1-5; TRBD1 is a possible D gene (5 bases). Germline V gene lookup returns CDR1 MNHEY and CDR2 SMNVEV (reference sequence). V lost 0 bases and J lost 5, with 17 bases in between. This CDR3 is 17 amino acids long. The DNA for the CDR3 is TGTGCCAGCAGTTTATCCCGCCCGGTGACAGCCGATCAGCCCCAGCATTTT. As protein: CASSLSRPVTADQPQHF.

The chain links TRBV4-2 to TRBJ2-1; D remains ambiguous. V was trimmed by 4 bases and J by 0 bases, leaving 13 bases between them. The CDR3 is 16 residues long. The V gene's germline CDR1 is LGHNA and CDR2 YNFKEQ. CDR3 sequence (DNA): TGTGCCAGCAGCCTCCCTTTCGCGGACTCCTACAATGAGCAGTTCTTC. Translation: CASSLPFADSYNEQFF.

This clone was found a few times. This CDR3 reads CASSLQGLYPDTQYF. The DNA of the CDR3 is TGTGCCAGCAGCTTACAGGGCTTGTACCCAGATACGCAGTATTTT. This rearrangement joins TRBV5-4 to TRBJ2-3, with D tentatively TRBD1 (6 bases). The CDR3 extends over 15 amino acids. V lost 2 bases to trimming and J lost 4 bases, with 14 bases between them. Germline-derived CDR1 and CDR2 are SGHNT and YYREEE (reference sequence). Based on the CDR3 plus reference TRBV5-4 and TRBJ2-3, the full variable domain is ETGVTQSPTHLIKTRGQQVTLRCSSQSGHNTVSWYQQALGQGPQFIFQYYREEENGRGNFPPRFSGLQFPNYSSELNVNALELDDSALYLCASSLQGLYPDTQYFGPGTRLTVL.

This clone was detected a few times. V is TRBV4-1 and J is TRBJ2-2, with 11 bases lining up with TRBD2. Germline assignment: CDR1 MGHRA and CDR2 YSYEKL. The CDR3 runs to 21 residues. With 3 bases clipped from V and 0 bases from J, the junction kept 15 bases outside the gene matches. For the CDR3, the DNA is TGCGCCAGCAGCCACTCCAGAGGGACTAGCGGAAGAGTACCGAACACCGGGGAGCTGTTTTTT. Amino acids: CASSHSRGTSGRVPNTGELFF.

The chain has TRBV18 and TRBJ2-7; possible D gene TRBD2, 5 bases. V was cut by 2 bases and J by 7 bases, with 18 bases left in between. The CDR3 extends over 15 amino acids. From germline, CDR1 is KGHSH and CDR2 LQKENI. Here the CDR3 reads CASSPAGGEAREQYF. CDR3 nucleotide sequence: TGTGCCAGCTCACCAGCGGGCGGAGAGGCGAGAGAGCAGTACTTC. The complete variable domain, with remaining parts taken from reference TRBV18 and TRBJ2-7, reads NAGVMQNPRHLVRRRGQEARLRCSPMKGHSHVYWYRQLPEEGLKFMVYLQKENIIDESGMPKERFSAEFPKEGPSILRIQQVVRGDSAAYFCASSPAGGEAREQYFGPGTRLTVT.

This rearrangement joins TRBV28 to TRBJ2-7, with TRBD2 matching over 8 bases. Per the germline V gene, CDR1 is MDHEN and CDR2 is SYDVKM. V was pared by 5 bases and J by 3 bases, with 12 bases of the junction left unmatched. The CDR3 is 16 residues long. CDR3 nucleotide sequence: TGTGCCAGCAGTCCCCCGGGACTAGTTTTAGTCTACGAGCAGTACTTC. Translating gives CASSPPGLVLVYEQYF.